These T cell receptor beta chains were read from a single sample in a study of OX40 agonist ivuxolimab in advanced cancers. Assay: immunoSEQ multiplex PCR; the TCRdb copy retains only in-frame clones and omits some. The data show over 10,000 clones, about 75% seen once. The sequencing used CD4+ or CD8+ T cells sorted from blood, collected in a trial of the OX40 agonist ivuxolimab. The receptor set was obtained from an adult with an advanced solid tumor such as melanoma, head and neck, liver or kidney cancer. The CDR3 runs from the conserved cysteine through the conserved F or W. A D gene is named only where the DNA matches it firmly. Part of the rows lack a size; the others show once, few, many or a class for expanded clones.

-	TRBV7-9	14	TRBJ1-6	TRBD1	TGTGCCAGCAGCTCCACAGGGGATAATTCACCCCTCCACTTT	CASSSTGDNSPLHF
few	TRBV2	15	TRBJ2-5	-	TGTGCCAGCAGTGAAGAATGGGCGGCCATGGAGACCCAGTACTTC	CASSEEWAAMETQYF
-	TRBV10-3	15	TRBJ2-1	-	TGTGCCATCAGTGACCCAACACACTCCTACAATGAGCAGTTCTTC	CAISDPTHSYNEQFF
-	TRBV28	15	TRBJ1-1	-	TGTGCCAGCAGTTTGGGCGTAGGGATGAACACTGAAGCTTTCTTT	CASSLGVGMNTEAFF
-	TRBV7-8	16	TRBJ2-1	TRBD1	TGTGCCAGCAGCTTACGGGACAGGGGCCGCAGCCGGGAGCAGTTCTTC	CASSLRDRGRSREQFF
-	TRBV13	15	TRBJ2-5	-	TGTGCCAGCAGCTACGGGACAACACCGGGGGAGACCCAGTACTTC	CASSYGTTPGETQYF
-	TRBV7-9	16	TRBJ2-2	TRBD2	TGTGCCAGCAGCTTTTCAGCGGGAGGGCCGACCGGGGAGCTGTTTTTT	CASSFSAGGPTGELFF
-	TRBV27	24	TRBJ2-3	TRBD2	TGTGCCAGCAGTTTATCTTGGACTAGCGGGAGGGCCGTATCGGGTCCGGGGAGCCCAGATACGCAGTATTTT	CASSLSWTSGRAVSGPGSPDTQYF
-	TRBV28	14	TRBJ2-2	-	TGTGCCAGCAGTGCGCAGGGGAACACCGGGGAGCTGTTTTTT	CASSAQGNTGELFF
-	TRBV7-9	19	TRBJ2-2	TRBD2	TGTGCCAGCAGCTTGGACGGACTAGCGGGAGGGGTTGGATCCGGGGAGCTGTTTTTT	CASSLDGLAGGVGSGELFF
-	TRBV5-5	15	TRBJ2-1	TRBD2	TGTGCCAGCAGCTTTGGACTAGCGGGACGGGATGAGCAGTTCTTC	CASSFGLAGRDEQFF
once	TRBV9	15	TRBJ2-6	TRBD1	TGTGCCAGCAGCGCCGACAGGGTCGGGGCCAACGTCCTGACTTTC	CASSADRVGANVLTF
few	TRBV27	15	TRBJ2-1	TRBD1	TGTGCCAGCGGGAGAACAGGGGAGCGATTCAATGAGCAGTTCTTC	CASGRTGERFNEQFF
-	TRBV6-6	12	TRBJ1-5	-	TGTGCCAGCAGTTACTCGACCCAGCCCCAGCATTTT	CASSYSTQPQHF
-	TRBV4-2	13	TRBJ2-4	-	TGTGCCAGCAGCCCCGAAGGGCGGGACATTCAGTACTTC	CASSPEGRDIQYF
-	TRBV9	17	TRBJ2-3	TRBD2	TGTGCCAGCAGCGTAGAAGCGGGAGTAAGGATTGGAGATACGCAGTATTTT	CASSVEAGVRIGDTQYF
-	TRBV19	15	TRBJ1-5	-	TGTGCCAGTAGTATAGATCCGGGGAACAATCAGCCCCAGCATTTT	CASSIDPGNNQPQHF
few	TRBV4-3	15	TRBJ2-2	-	TGCGCCAGCAGCCAAGTAGGGGGAGACACCGGGGAGCTGTTTTTT	CASSQVGGDTGELFF
-	TRBV10-3	18	TRBJ2-3	TRBD2	TGTGCCATCAGTGACACTGGAGTAGCGGGAGGTCAGGCAGATACGCAGTATTTT	CAISDTGVAGGQADTQYF
few	TRBV9	15	TRBJ2-1	-	TGTGCCAGCAGCCCAGGAGGGGGCAGTTACAATGAGCAGTTCTTC	CASSPGGGSYNEQFF
once	TRBV7-8	19	TRBJ2-7	TRBD2	TGTGCCAGCAGCTTAGTGGAAACTAGCGGGAGGGGGATCTCCTACGAGCAGTACTTC	CASSLVETSGRGISYEQYF
-	TRBV18	16	TRBJ2-3	TRBD2	TGTGCCAGCTCACCCGGACTAGCGGGAAATACAGATACGCAGTATTTT	CASSPGLAGNTDTQYF
-	TRBV9	14	TRBJ2-7	-	TGTGCCAGCAGCGTAGAGGGGCAGGGATACGAGCAGTACTTC	CASSVEGQGYEQYF
-	TRBV2	12	TRBJ2-7	TRBD2	TGTGCCAGCAATCGACTAGCAAACGAGCAGTACTTC	CASNRLANEQYF
once	TRBV6-9	14	TRBJ1-2	TRBD1	TGTGCCAGCAGTTATGTGGACAGGGGCGCTGGCTACACCTTC	CASSYVDRGAGYTF
-	TRBV7-3	16	TRBJ2-1	-	TGTGCCAGCAGCTTGGAGCGGGTCCAAAGTTACAATGAGCAGTTCTTC	CASSLERVQSYNEQFF
-	TRBV28	13	TRBJ2-7	TRBD2	TGTGCCAGCAGTTTTGCGGGAGTTGGCGAGCAGTACTTC	CASSFAGVGEQYF
-	TRBV5-5	15	TRBJ2-1	TRBD2	TGTGCCAGCAGCTTGACTAGCGGGAGGTACAATGAGCAGTTCTTC	CASSLTSGRYNEQFF
-	TRBV7-8	13	TRBJ1-2	-	TGTGCCAGCAGCTTAGCTCCGACGGGGGGCTACACCTTC	CASSLAPTGGYTF
-	TRBV7-2	15	TRBJ1-1	-	TGTGCCAGCAGCTTAGCATGGGGGCGGGTCAAGGAAGCTTTCTTT	CASSLAWGRVKEAFF
-	TRBV6-5	13	TRBJ2-5	TRBD1	TGTGCCAGCAGTGATGACAGGGTGGAGACCCAGTACTTC	CASSDDRVETQYF
-	TRBV13	14	TRBJ2-1	-	TGTGCCAGCAGCTCCAAGAGCTCCTACAATGAGCAGTTCTTC	CASSSKSSYNEQFF
-	TRBV9	16	TRBJ2-1	-	TGTGCCAGCAGCGTAGTATCTGGGGCTCTTGGTTATGAGCAGTTCTTC	CASSVVSGALGYEQFF
medium-sized	TRBV7-9	10	TRBJ1-2	-	TGTGCCAGCAGCGACGGGGGCTACACCTTC	CASSDGGYTF
-	TRBV7-6	17	TRBJ1-2	TRBD1	TGTGCCAGCACCCCGGGACAGGGGACGAGGGCTAACTATGGCTACACCTTC	CASTPGQGTRANYGYTF
-	TRBV27	12	TRBJ1-1	-	TGTGCCAGCAGTAACGGGAACACTGAAGCTTTCTTT	CASSNGNTEAFF
-	TRBV9	12	TRBJ2-1	-	TGTGCCAGCAGCGTCCAGGGTGGCGAGCAGTTCTTC	CASSVQGGEQFF
few	TRBV11-2	18	TRBJ2-4	-	TGTGCCAGCAGCTTAGATATGGGGTTCGGGATAGCCAAAAACATTCAGTACTTC	CASSLDMGFGIAKNIQYF
-	TRBV2	16	TRBJ2-1	TRBD2	TGTGCCAGCAGTGAATCTTTAGCGGGGGTCTACAATGAGCAGTTCTTC	CASSESLAGVYNEQFF
few	TRBV7-2	12	TRBJ1-1	-	TGTGCCAGCAGCTTACAGGGTAATCGAGCTTTCTTT	CASSLQGNRAFF
-	TRBV25-1	12	TRBJ2-7	-	TGTGCCAGCAGTGAATTGTTGTTTGAGCAGTACTTC	CASSELLFEQYF
few	TRBV19	16	TRBJ2-2	-	TGTGCCAGTAGTATAGAAGGTAGCGGGAACACCGGGGAGCTGTTTTTT	CASSIEGSGNTGELFF
-	TRBV5-5	14	TRBJ1-5	-	TGTGCCAGCAGCTCCGGACAGACCAATCAGCCCCAGCATTTT	CASSSGQTNQPQHF
-	TRBV6-9	12	TRBJ1-1	-	TGCGCCAGCAGTCCTGACGGCACTGAAGCTTTCTTT	CASSPDGTEAFF
-	TRBV7-8	16	TRBJ1-1	-	TGTGCCAGCAGCTTAGCCACAGGGTCGATGAACACTGAAGCTTTCTTT	CASSLATGSMNTEAFF
-	TRBV2	15	TRBJ2-5	TRBD2	TGTGCCAGCAGGGGACTAGCGGGAGGTGAAGAGACCCAGTACTTC	CASRGLAGGEETQYF
few	TRBV29-1	10	TRBJ2-1	-	TGCAGCGTTTATAACGGTGAGCAGTTCTTC	CSVYNGEQFF
medium-sized	TRBV6-5	11	TRBJ2-1	-	TGTGCCAGCAGTTATGGGGGTGAGCAGTTCTTC	CASSYGGEQFF
-	TRBV9	13	TRBJ2-1	-	TGTGCCAGCAGCGTCTTCGCCTACAATGAGCAGTTCTTC	CASSVFAYNEQFF
-	TRBV2	16	TRBJ2-7	TRBD2	TGTGCCAGCAGTGAATTTGAACTAGCGGGTTCCTACGAGCAGTACTTC	CASSEFELAGSYEQYF
-	TRBV2	16	TRBJ2-1	-	TGTGCCAGCAGTACCGAGACAGAGAGCTCCTACAATGAGCAGTTCTTC	CASSTETESSYNEQFF
-	TRBV9	16	TRBJ2-3	-	TGTGCCAGCAGCGCCCCCGGGACACCTAGCACAGATACGCAGTATTTT	CASSAPGTPSTDTQYF
-	TRBV7-3	14	TRBJ2-2	-	TGTGCCAGCAGCTTAACACCGAACACCGGGGAGCTGTTTTTT	CASSLTPNTGELFF
-	TRBV7-9	13	TRBJ2-1	-	TGTGCCAGCAGCTTTAGAGTCTACAATGAGCAGTTCTTC	CASSFRVYNEQFF